This T cell receptor (beta chain) came from a study of blood T cells in healthy people across ages. Total RNA was isolated from each sample in quantities of at least 5 micrograms. Per the germline V gene, CDR1 is DFQATT and CDR2 is SNEGSKA (reference sequence). The V and J ends lost 6 bases and 6 bases, in that order; junction bases with no gene match: 10. The CDR3 spans 15 residues. With a J-beta primer mix and a sample-barcoded 5' primer, a second PCR ran roughly 6 to 11 cycles. Through a template-switch adaptor with 12 random nucleotides, each cDNA molecule received a tag. From each sample, at least 2.5 million paired-end reads containing CDR3 were obtained. MiXCR was run by TCRdb on the 5' RACE reads, yielding one entry per CDR3 protein. The table shows roughly 1 million distinct CDR3 sequences, with 20% to 25% occurring only once. The sample also formed part of further work on T cells of mothers and their children. Per that study: Slightly higher overlap, not significant, was seen in related mother-child pairs than in unrelated pairs.

This chain links TRBV20-1 with TRBJ2-1; 11 bases line up with TRBD2. The specimen was blood. This clonotype originated in a girl aged 2-9 years in good health. The CDR3 DNA reads as TGCAGTGCGGACCCTCTAGCGGGGGGTCCCAATGAGCAGTTCTTC. It translates to CSADPLAGGPNEQFF.